The 18 T cell receptor beta chains below were found in one sample sequenced in a study of blood T cell repertoires in COVID-19. Data came from immunoSEQ multiplex PCR; TCRdb stores just in-frame clones and leaves some out. The sample gives 270,000 or so clones, 80% to 90% of which show up once; roughly 4.3% is in the top ten. The sample consisted of PBMCs or T cells enriched from blood (not recorded which). These receptor sequences come from a woman aged 30 to 39 with acute COVID-19.

This clone appeared many times. This sequence joins TRBV5-8 and TRBJ1-5; 12 bases are shared with TRBD1. In germline, CDR1 is SGHTS, CDR2 YDEGEE. J lost 7 bases, V lost 4 bases, and 3 bases had no gene match. The CDR3 extends over 14 amino acids. The CDR3: CASSGTGGGQPQHF. CDR3 coding DNA: TGTGCCAGCAGCGGGACAGGGGGCGGGCAGCCCCAGCATTTT.

The chain is built from TRBV3-1 (or the pseudogene TRBV3-2) and TRBJ2-4; 7 bases map to TRBD1. Germline assignment: CDR1 LGHDT and CDR2 YNNKEL (reference sequence). V gave up 3 bases and J gave up 3 bases; unmatched junction bases: 5. This CDR3 region has 15 residues. CDR3 sequence (DNA): TGTGCCAGCAGCCAGACAGGGTTGAGCAAAAACATTCAGTACTTC. This encodes CASSQTGLSKNIQYF.

The table lists this clone with a count of one. The chain links TRBV12-3 or TRBV12-4 to TRBJ1-1, with D possibly TRBD1 on 5 matching bases. This CDR3 spans 13 amino acids. Trimming pared 6 bases from V and 2 bases from J, leaving 10 bases between. CDR3 residues: CASRPDRNTEAFF. Here the CDR3 DNA reads TGTGCCAGCAGACCTGACAGAAACACTGAAGCTTTCTTT.

This rearrangement joins TRBV29-1 to TRBJ2-7; 7 bases agree with TRBD2. With V trimmed by 7 bases and J by 3 bases, 6 bases remained unmatched. Looked up from germline, CDR1 is SQVTM and CDR2 is ANQGSEA. The CDR3 has 12 amino acids. The CDR3 DNA reads TGCAGCGCCGGGTGGGGGGGCTACGAGCAGTACTTC. It specifies CSAGWGGYEQYF.

This chain connects TRBV29-1 to TRBJ2-7; 9 nucleotides agree with TRBD1. Germline CDR1 is SQVTM and CDR2 is ANQGSEA. The CDR3 totals 12 residues. Losses at the gene ends were 5 bases for V and 7 bases for J; bases not matched to a gene: 6. CDR3 loop: CSVQQGAGEQYF. As DNA, the CDR3 is TGCAGCGTTCAACAGGGGGCTGGGGAGCAGTACTTC.

This rearrangement joins TRBV11-1 to TRBJ1-5; D not resolved. V lost 1 base to trimming and J lost 0 bases, with 7 bases between them. Germline V gene data show CDR1 as SGHAT and CDR2 as FQDESV (reference sequence). This CDR3 has 15 residues. CDR3 DNA sequence: TGTGCCAGCAGCTTAGGGCGGAATAGCAATCAGCCCCAGCATTTT. Translation gives CASSLGRNSNQPQHF.

This clone has more than one count but fewer than ten. The genes are TRBV19 and TRBJ1-2; 7 positions match TRBD1. The CDR3 is made up of 13 amino acids. CDR1 LNHDA and CDR2 SQIVND come from the germline V gene (reference sequence). The ends lost 9 bases at V and 2 bases at J; junction bases unmatched: 6. CDR3 region: CASRETGNYGYTF. In nucleotides, the CDR3 is TGTGCCAGCCGAGAGACAGGGAACTATGGCTACACCTTC.

CDR3 amino acids: CASSLHLGGASNEKLFF. CDR3 DNA: TGTGCCAGCAGTTTGCATTTAGGGGGCGCTTCTAATGAAAAACTGTTTTTT. V usage is TRBV28 and J usage is TRBJ1-4; TRBD1 matches 7 bases. Per the germline V gene, CDR1 is MDHEN and CDR2 is SYDVKM. V dropped 3 bases and J dropped 3; count of bases not matched to a gene: 10. CDR3 length equals 17 residues.

This chain links TRBV3-1 (or the pseudogene TRBV3-2) with TRBJ1-5; 7 nucleotides line up with TRBD1. V lost 3 bases to trimming and J lost 4 bases; unmatched junction nucleotides: 6. The CDR3 is made up of 15 amino acids. The germline gives CDR1 LGHDT, CDR2 YNNKEL (reference sequence). The CDR3 nucleotides are TGTGCCAGCAGCCAGAACAGGGGTGGGAATCAGCCCCAGCATTTT. It encodes CASSQNRGGNQPQHF.

The chain recombines TRBV28 with TRBJ2-7; no clear D gene. The CDR3 has 14 amino acids. Germline lookup yields CDR1 MDHEN and CDR2 SYDVKM. V was clipped by 8 bases and J by 3 bases, with 17 bases between them. The CDR3 spells CASLRDTTGYEQYF. The CDR3 bases are TGTGCCAGCTTACGAGACACCACCGGCTACGAGCAGTACTTC.

The chain recombines TRBV4-1 with TRBJ1-1, with 8 nucleotides matching TRBD1. From germline, CDR1 is MGHRA and CDR2 YSYEKL. This CDR3 contains 15 residues. J lost 8 bases, V lost 0 bases, and 8 bases had no gene match. The CDR3 sequence is CASSQDVGTGLEAFF. The CDR3 DNA is TGCGCCAGCAGCCAAGATGTAGGGACAGGACTAGAAGCTTTCTTT.

The chain carries TRBV5-1 and TRBJ2-1; 9 positions match TRBD1. The ends lost 4 bases at V and 5 bases at J; junction bases unmatched: 7. This CDR3 comprises 15 residues. CDR1 and CDR2 (germline): SGHRS, YFSETQ. The CDR3 DNA reads as TGCGCCAGCAGCACAGGACAGGGGAATAACAATGAGCAGTTCTTC. The encoded protein is CASSTGQGNNNEQFF.

The rearrangement links TRBV7-2 to TRBJ2-7; 9 bases are a match to TRBD1. V lost 1 base, J lost 4 bases, and 17 bases stayed unmatched. The germline CDR1 and CDR2 sequences are SGHTA and FQGNSA. The CDR3 contains 19 residues. CDR3 amino acids: CASSLGEGQGLLGKYEQYF. CDR3 nucleotide sequence: TGTGCCAGCAGCTTAGGGGAGGGACAGGGACTCCTTGGGAAATACGAGCAGTACTTC.

A few counts support this clone. The chain combines TRBV7-6 with TRBJ2-3; D is possibly TRBD2 (6 bases). Germline CDR1 SGHVS, CDR2 FNYEAQ. This CDR3 has 15 residues. V was shortened by 0 bases and J by 4 bases, with 11 bases between the two germline ends. For the CDR3, the DNA is TGTGCCAGCAGCTTAGCGGGAGGCAAATCAGATACGCAGTATTTT. Translating gives CASSLAGGKSDTQYF.

The rearrangement uses TRBV21-1 and TRBJ1-4; the D segment call TRBD1 is taken from the table without a DNA check. TRBV21-1 is designated a pseudogene. This CDR3 region has 12 residues. DNA for the CDR3: TGTGCCAACCGACAGGTGCGTGAAAAACTGTTTTTT. It is translated as CANRQVREKLFF.

This clone was recorded only once. This chain uses TRBV18 with TRBJ2-7; D remains unclear. Trimming shortened V by 2 bases and J by 5 bases, and 7 bases separated the two germline ends. The CDR3 spans 12 residues. CDR1 and CDR2 from the germline V gene are KGHSH and LQKENI. Here the CDR3 DNA reads TGTGCCAGCTCACCAGGGCAAGACGAGCAGTACTTC. This translates into CASSPGQDEQYF.

The chain employs TRBV5-1 and TRBJ2-7, with TRBD2 matching over 7 bases. CDR3 length equals 13 residues. Germline CDR1 and CDR2: SGHRS and YFSETQ. Unmatched junction bases numbered 4, after V lost 6 bases and J lost 1 base. CDR3 bases: TGCGCCAGCACCCCTAGCGGATCCTACGAGCAGTACTTC. Translated, it gives CASTPSGSYEQYF.

This sequence joins TRBV27 and TRBJ2-5; D is ambiguous. Germline-derived CDR1 and CDR2 are MNHEY and SMNVEV (reference sequence). The germline V and J ends were trimmed by 3 bases and 5 bases, with 13 bases remaining between them. The CDR3 has 14 residues. DNA of the CDR3: TGTGCCAGCAGTTTTCGGATAGCCGGGGAGACCCAGTACTTC. Translation: CASSFRIAGETQYF.